This TCR beta chain was captured by sequencing in a study of beta chain features in type 1 diabetes. Regarding the study as a whole: Individuals with type 1 diabetes displayed fewer insertions and more deletions at VDJ junctions. PCR might pick shorter templates more often, in the same way for patients and controls. Moderate yet significant TCRB CDR3 shortening was seen in Type 1 diabetes patients in all four CD4+ subsets. Any HLA effect on TCRB rearrangement was left unresolved by small sub-analyses.

Only a few counts were recorded for this clone. Its antigen is not known. V lost 5 bases and J 3 bases, leaving 14 bases between the germline ends. CDR1 SGHAT and CDR2 FQNNGV come from the germline V gene. This CDR3 has 14 amino acids. The investigators reverse transcribed all of the isolated RNA, so they sequenced expressed TCRB transcripts. Clones were sequenced by immunoSEQ multiplex PCR, and TCRdb holds only the in-frame ones, with some missing. This table holds almost 350,000 clones, less than 10% found once. The genes are TRBV11-2 and TRBJ2-7; D may be TRBD1 (6 bases). This receptor was taken from a woman under 30 in good health. Source material: central memory CD4+ T cells from blood. CDR3 coding DNA: TGTGCCAGCAGCACCCAACAGGGTATCTACGAGCAGTACTTC. It specifies CASSTQQGIYEQYF.